This is a list of T cell receptor beta chains from one sample in a study of blood T cell repertoires in COVID-19. This table comes from immunoSEQ multiplex PCR, and its TCRdb copy is limited to in-frame clones, with some not included. The sample gives about 130,000 clones, about 89% of which show up once; about 4.1% is in the top ten. The sequenced sample consisted of peripheral blood. Receptors were obtained from a man aged 55 to 70 with COVID-19, enrolled during active disease. Both conserved end residues are part of each CDR3. A D gene is named only where the DNA matches it firmly. Size is omitted from some rows. Given values are once, few, many or a class for expanded clones.

cdr3_nt cdr3_aa v_call d_call clone_size j_call
TGTGCCAGCAGGTACGACAGGAATGCTGGAAACACCATATATTTT CASRYDRNAGNTIYF TRBV2 NA NA TRBJ1-3
TGTGCCAGCAGCCCGAAGGGGCTTCGCTACGAGCAGTACTTC CASSPKGLRYEQYF TRBV7-2 NA NA TRBJ2-7
TGTGCCAGCAGCTTCCAGGCCCGGAATCAGCCCCAGCATTTT CASSFQARNQPQHF TRBV5-6 NA NA TRBJ1-5
TGCAGCGTTCACACAGGGGGCGCAAGGTTCACTGAAGCTTTCTTT CSVHTGGARFTEAFF TRBV29-1 TRBD1 NA TRBJ1-1
TGTGCCAGCAGACCCAGGGGGCAATCTGGAAACACCATATATTTT CASRPRGQSGNTIYF TRBV3-1/TRBV3-2 TRBD1 NA TRBJ1-3
TGTGCCAGCAGTATGGGACACAGCCGCGGATATTCAACTAATGAAAAACTGTTTTTT CASSMGHSRGYSTNEKLFF TRBV27 NA once TRBJ1-4
TGTGCCTGGAGTTGGACATCCTATAGCAATCAGCCCCAGCATTTT CAWSWTSYSNQPQHF TRBV30 NA NA TRBJ1-5
TGTGCCAGCAGCCAAAATATTCAGCCCCAGCATTTT CASSQNIQPQHF TRBV16 NA NA TRBJ1-5
TGTGCCAGCAGTTACGCAGGCAGAGGGATTAGCGGCTACACCTTC CASSYAGRGISGYTF TRBV6-5 NA NA TRBJ1-2
TGTGCCAGCAGTTACCAGTCGAGCGTCGACGAGCAGTACTTC CASSYQSSVDEQYF TRBV6-6 NA NA TRBJ2-7
TGTGCCAGCAGTTTTTTTATTCCACCCAGGGGAGCCTACGAGCAGTACTTC CASSFFIPPRGAYEQYF TRBV28 NA NA TRBJ2-7
TGCGCCAGCAGCTTACAGGGAGCTGAAGCTTTCTTT CASSLQGAEAFF TRBV5-1 NA NA TRBJ1-1
TGTGCCAGCAGCTTCAGGGGTCTGCGGACTGAAGCTTTCTTT CASSFRGLRTEAFF TRBV21-1 NA NA TRBJ1-1
TGTGCCAGCAGCAGATCTACAATCTCCCCCCACCGGGACAGGGGGGAGTACGAGCAGTACTTC CASSRSTISPHRDRGEYEQYF TRBV9 TRBD1 NA TRBJ2-7
TGTGCCACCAGCAGACGGACAGGGGAGGCACTTGTTGGGGAAAAACTGTTTTTT CATSRRTGEALVGEKLFF TRBV15 TRBD1 NA TRBJ1-4
TGCGCCAGCAGCCAGGAAGAAAACAGGGAGCAGTACTTC CASSQEENREQYF TRBV4-3 NA NA TRBJ2-7
TGTGCCAGCAGCTTAATAGACAGGGGCTATGGCTACACCTTC CASSLIDRGYGYTF TRBV7-8 TRBD1 NA TRBJ1-2
TGTGCCAGCAGTTTACTGTACGAGCAGTACTTC CASSLLYEQYF TRBV12-3/TRBV12-4 NA NA TRBJ2-7
TGTGCCAGCAGCGCCGGACTAGCGGGGGAATACGAGCAGTACTTC CASSAGLAGEYEQYF TRBV9 TRBD2 NA TRBJ2-7
TGTGCCAGCAGCCAAGTTTTCGGCGGGGAGCTGTTTTTT CASSQVFGGELFF TRBV14 NA NA TRBJ2-2
TGTGCCTGGAGTTCCAGGGCCGTGAGCTCCTATAATTCACCCCTCCACTTT CAWSSRAVSSYNSPLHF TRBV30 NA once TRBJ1-6
TGTGCCAGCAGCTCCCGGAGGCAGGATGGCTACACCTTC CASSSRRQDGYTF TRBV7-8 NA NA TRBJ1-2
TGTGCCAGCAGTGAAGCTGTCGCAGGGTTCTATGGCTACACCTTC CASSEAVAGFYGYTF TRBV6-1 NA NA TRBJ1-2
TGCGCCAGCAGCCCGACTAGCGGGGGGGCCCGAGATACGCAGTATTTT CASSPTSGGARDTQYF TRBV4-3 TRBD2 NA TRBJ2-3
TGTGCCAGCAGCGCCTCTACGGGCTCTGGGGCCAACGTCCTGACTTTC CASSASTGSGANVLTF TRBV7-3 NA NA TRBJ2-6
TGTGCCAGCAGCCTATTCACAGGGGGTCGTTCACCCCTCCACTTT CASSLFTGGRSPLHF TRBV3-1/TRBV3-2 TRBD1 NA TRBJ1-6
TGTGCCTGGAGGGAACTAGGACGTAGGGCTGATGGCTACACCTTC CAWRELGRRADGYTF TRBV30 NA few TRBJ1-2
TGTGCCACCAGTGATGCTAGCGGGGTCACCTACAATGAGCAGTTCTTC CATSDASGVTYNEQFF TRBV24-1 TRBD2 NA TRBJ2-1
TGTGCCAGCAGCCCGAGACAGGCCGCGAACACCGGGGAGCTGTTTTTT CASSPRQAANTGELFF TRBV11-1 NA NA TRBJ2-2
TGTGCCAGCAGCAAGGACAGGGGTAGCAATCAGCCCCAGCATTTT CASSKDRGSNQPQHF TRBV7-8 TRBD1 NA TRBJ1-5
TGTGCCAGCAGCCAGGGGGACAGGGGATTCCAGCCCCAGCATTTT CASSQGDRGFQPQHF TRBV11-2 TRBD1 NA TRBJ1-5
TGTGCCAGTACCGGGGACAGGGGCAGCAATCAGCCCCAGCATTTT CASTGDRGSNQPQHF TRBV19 TRBD1 NA TRBJ1-5
TGTGCCAGCACCCACCGGGGGGCGGGGGGGCAGCCCCAGCATTTT CASTHRGAGGQPQHF TRBV2 NA NA TRBJ1-5
TGTGCCAGCAGCCAAGGCCCGCCCGCGGGGGGGCAGCCCCAGCATTTT CASSQGPPAGGQPQHF TRBV3-1/TRBV3-2 NA few TRBJ1-5
TGTGCCAGTAGTATAGGGGACAGGGAGGTAGAAAAACTGTTTTTT CASSIGDREVEKLFF TRBV19 TRBD1 NA TRBJ1-4
TGTGCCAGCAGCCAGGGGGCCAACACTGAAGCTTTCTTT CASSQGANTEAFF TRBV12-3/TRBV12-4 TRBD1 NA TRBJ1-1
TGTGCCAGCAGTACAAGGGACAGGGGATACAATGAGCAGTTCTTC CASSTRDRGYNEQFF TRBV27 TRBD1 NA TRBJ2-1
TGTGCCAGCAGTTCCTTCCAAAGCGGGGGGTACGAGCAGTACTTC CASSSFQSGGYEQYF TRBV27 TRBD2 NA TRBJ2-7
TGTGCCAGCAGTTACGTACAGCACTACGAGCAGTACTTC CASSYVQHYEQYF TRBV6-5 NA NA TRBJ2-7
TGTGCCAGTAGTATAGATTCGACAGGGGAAGACACTGAAGCTTTCTTT CASSIDSTGEDTEAFF TRBV19 TRBD1 NA TRBJ1-1
TGTGCCAGCCAAGGGACAGCTCATGGCTACACCTTC CASQGTAHGYTF TRBV2 TRBD1 NA TRBJ1-2
TGCGCCAGCAGCCCGTCGGGACAGGGCACTGAAGCTTTCTTT CASSPSGQGTEAFF TRBV4-1 TRBD1 few TRBJ1-1
TGTGCCAGCAGCGGAAGGACTAGCGGGGGTATGGATACGCAGTATTTT CASSGRTSGGMDTQYF TRBV6-6 TRBD2 NA TRBJ2-3
TGCGCCAGCAGCCATAATGGACAGGGGATTAATGAAAAACTGTTTTTT CASSHNGQGINEKLFF TRBV4-3 TRBD1 once TRBJ1-4
TGCAGCGCAACCCGGGGTAGCGGATTTCGCAATGAGCAGTTCTTC CSATRGSGFRNEQFF TRBV29-1 NA NA TRBJ2-1
TGTGCCAGCGAACAAGACAGGGGGGGCTATGGCTACACCTTC CASEQDRGGYGYTF TRBV19 TRBD1 NA TRBJ1-2
TGTGCCAGCAGCGTAGGGGGACAGGGGGCATACGAGCAGTACTTC CASSVGGQGAYEQYF TRBV9 TRBD1 NA TRBJ2-7
TGTGCCAGCAGTTCAGGGGGTTTTCGGGGCAATCAGCCCCAGCATTTT CASSSGGFRGNQPQHF TRBV6-2/TRBV6-3 TRBD1 NA TRBJ1-5
TGTGCCAGCAGTCCACAGGGGGCAAGCTATGGCTACACCTTC CASSPQGASYGYTF TRBV6-2/TRBV6-3 TRBD1 NA TRBJ1-2
TGTGCCAGCAGTCTACGCCAGACAGGCAACACTGAAGCTTTCTTT CASSLRQTGNTEAFF TRBV28 NA NA TRBJ1-1
TGTGCCAGCAGCTTGGGGGGGCTAAGCTACGAGCAGTACTTC CASSLGGLSYEQYF TRBV7-2 NA NA TRBJ2-7
TGTGCCAGCAGCTTGTGGAACAGGGCACCCCAAGAGACCCAGTACTTC CASSLWNRAPQETQYF TRBV5-5 NA NA TRBJ2-5
TGCGCCAGCAGCTTGGCCGCGGGACTGGTCTACGAGCAGTACTTC CASSLAAGLVYEQYF TRBV5-1 NA NA TRBJ2-7
TGTGCCAGCAGCCGGGACAGGGCCGATACGCAGTATTTT CASSRDRADTQYF TRBV11-2 TRBD1 NA TRBJ2-3
TGTGCCAGCAGTTACGGAGGGCTCCCAAATGAAAAACTGTTTTTT CASSYGGLPNEKLFF TRBV6-5 NA NA TRBJ1-4
TGTGCCAGCAGCTTCGGGACAGCCGATGAGCAGTTCTTC CASSFGTADEQFF TRBV28 TRBD1 NA TRBJ2-1
TGTGCCAGCAGACTGTTCCGCACTGAAGCTTTCTTT CASRLFRTEAFF TRBV12-3/TRBV12-4 NA NA TRBJ1-1